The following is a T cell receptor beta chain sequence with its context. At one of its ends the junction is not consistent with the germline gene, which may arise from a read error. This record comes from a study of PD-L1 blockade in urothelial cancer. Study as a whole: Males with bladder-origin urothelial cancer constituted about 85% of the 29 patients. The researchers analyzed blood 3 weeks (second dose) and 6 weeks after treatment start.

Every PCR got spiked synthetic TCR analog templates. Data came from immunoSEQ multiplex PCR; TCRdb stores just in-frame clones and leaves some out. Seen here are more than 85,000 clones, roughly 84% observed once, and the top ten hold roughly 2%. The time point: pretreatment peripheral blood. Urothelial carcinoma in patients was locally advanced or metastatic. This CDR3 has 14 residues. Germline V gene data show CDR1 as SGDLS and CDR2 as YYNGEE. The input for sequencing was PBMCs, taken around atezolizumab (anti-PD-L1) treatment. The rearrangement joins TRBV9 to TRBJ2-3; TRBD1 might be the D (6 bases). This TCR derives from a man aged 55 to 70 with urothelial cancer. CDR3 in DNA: TGTGCCAGCAGCGTAGCGACAGGCACAGGTACGCAGTATTTT. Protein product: CASSVATGTGTQYF.